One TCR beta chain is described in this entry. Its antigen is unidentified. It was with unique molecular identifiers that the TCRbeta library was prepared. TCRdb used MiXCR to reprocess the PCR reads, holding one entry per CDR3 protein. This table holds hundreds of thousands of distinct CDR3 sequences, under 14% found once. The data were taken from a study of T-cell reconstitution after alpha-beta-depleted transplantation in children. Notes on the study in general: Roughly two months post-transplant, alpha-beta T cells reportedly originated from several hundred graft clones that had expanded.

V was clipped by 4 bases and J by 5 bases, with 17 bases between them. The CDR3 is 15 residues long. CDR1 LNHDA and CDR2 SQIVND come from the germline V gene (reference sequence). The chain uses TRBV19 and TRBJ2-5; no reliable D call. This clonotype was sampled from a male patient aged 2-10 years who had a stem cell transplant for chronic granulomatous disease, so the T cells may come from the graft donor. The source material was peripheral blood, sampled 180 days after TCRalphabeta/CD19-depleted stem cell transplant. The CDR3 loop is CASSNRLIPRETQYF. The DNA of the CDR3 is TGTGCCAGTAGTAACCGACTCATACCGAGGGAGACCCAGTACTTC. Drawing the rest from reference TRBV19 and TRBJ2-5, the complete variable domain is DGGITQSPKYLFRKEGQNVTLSCEQNLNHDAMYWYRQDPGQGLRLIYYSQIVNDFQKGDIAEGYSVSREKKESFPLTVTSAQKNPTAFYLCASSNRLIPRETQYFGPGTRLLVL.